The rows below give T cell receptor beta chains drawn from one sample of a study of T cell responses to AZD1222 COVID-19 vaccine. Sequencing used immunoSEQ multiplex PCR; TCRdb keeps in-frame clones, though not all of them. The sample has approximately 96,000 clones; roughly 86% are singletons. The material sequenced was peripheral blood, taken 28 days after the second AZD1222 dose. Source of these receptors: an adult who received the AZD1222 COVID-19 vaccine. Both conserved end residues are part of each CDR3. The D gene is left open where the match is weak. Size is stated for part of the rows, as once, few or many counts, or as a class when the clone is expanded.

cdr3_aa	cdr3_nt	j_call	v_call	d_call	clone_size
CASQGAYEQYF	TGTGCCAGCCAAGGGGCCTACGAGCAGTACTTC	TRBJ2-7	TRBV11-2	.	.
CASRLAGGDYEQYF	TGTGCCAGCAGGCTAGCGGGAGGCGACTACGAGCAGTACTTC	TRBJ2-7	TRBV6-5	TRBD2	.
CASNGLPNYEQYF	TGTGCCAGCAATGGACTGCCGAACTACGAGCAGTACTTC	TRBJ2-7	TRBV13	.	.
CASSTTRVSTDTQYF	TGTGCCAGCAGTACGACACGGGTTAGCACAGATACGCAGTATTTT	TRBJ2-3	TRBV28	.	.
CASLREDF	TGCGCCAGCCTGAGGGAAGACTTC	TRBJ2-5	TRBV23-1	.	.
CASSPYFDTNTGELFF	TGTGCTAGCAGCCCCTATTTTGACACGAACACCGGGGAGCTGTTTTTT	TRBJ2-2	TRBV7-7	.	.
CASSPRTPSTDTQYF	TGTGCCAGCAGTCCCAGGACGCCTAGCACAGATACGCAGTATTTT	TRBJ2-3	TRBV28	.	few
CASSTPRGSSQSTGELFF	TGTGCCAGCAGCACACCGCGGGGGAGCAGTCAGAGCACCGGGGAGCTGTTTTTT	TRBJ2-2	TRBV11-3	TRBD2	.
CASSPGTSGGPQETQYF	TGTGCCAGCAGCCCCGGGACTAGCGGGGGCCCTCAAGAGACCCAGTACTTC	TRBJ2-5	TRBV3-1/TRBV3-2	TRBD2	.
CASSQDVGGGLNSPLHF	TGTGCCAGCAGCCAAGATGTCGGAGGGGGCCTAAATTCACCCCTCCACTTT	TRBJ1-6	TRBV3-1/TRBV3-2	TRBD1	few
CASRTGLETQYF	TGTGCCAGCAGAACGGGGCTAGAGACCCAGTACTTC	TRBJ2-5	TRBV3-1/TRBV3-2	.	.
CASSLGGAYGYTF	TGTGCCAGCAGCCTCGGGGGCGCGTATGGCTACACCTTC	TRBJ1-2	TRBV6-5	.	.
CASSPSGANVLTF	TGTGCCAGCTCACCATCTGGGGCCAACGTCCTGACTTTC	TRBJ2-6	TRBV18	.	few
CASTPSRVVSYEQYF	TGTGCCAGCACCCCTAGCAGGGTAGTATCCTACGAGCAGTACTTC	TRBJ2-7	TRBV2	.	.
CASSLGQGLGEQYF	TGTGCCAGTAGTTTGGGACAGGGGCTGGGCGAGCAGTACTTC	TRBJ2-7	TRBV19	TRBD1	.
CASSEGTSPETQYF	TGTGCCAGCAGCGAAGGGACCTCCCCAGAGACCCAGTACTTC	TRBJ2-5	TRBV13	.	.
CASSDRGGIEQFF	TGCGCCAGCAGCGACAGGGGCGGGATTGAGCAGTTCTTC	TRBJ2-1	TRBV5-1	TRBD1	.
CASSYQGQGTEAFF	TGTGCCAGCAGTTACCAGGGGCAGGGAACTGAAGCTTTCTTT	TRBJ1-1	TRBV6-2/TRBV6-3	.	few
CSVDAGGELFF	TGCAGCGTTGATGCTGGCGGGGAGCTGTTTTTT	TRBJ2-2	TRBV29-1	.	.
CASSQGQGRIDGYTF	TGTGCCAGCAGCCAAGGACAGGGGAGGATCGATGGCTACACCTTC	TRBJ1-2	TRBV3-1/TRBV3-2	TRBD1	.
CASSVDRQETQYF	TGTGCCAGCAGTGTCGACAGACAAGAGACCCAGTACTTC	TRBJ2-5	TRBV2	.	.
CASSVTSGRNEQFF	TGTGCCAGCAGTGTCACTAGCGGGAGGAATGAGCAGTTCTTC	TRBJ2-1	TRBV5-6	TRBD2	.
CASSRDSMNTEAFF	TGTGCCAGCAGCAGAGACAGCATGAACACTGAAGCTTTCTTT	TRBJ1-1	TRBV2	.	.
CAISGGTGPSSGNTIYF	TGTGCCATCAGTGGGGGGACAGGACCTAGCTCTGGAAACACCATATATTTT	TRBJ1-3	TRBV10-3	TRBD1	few
CASSYGGGIETQYF	TGTGCCAGCAGTTACGGCGGGGGGATAGAGACCCAGTACTTC	TRBJ2-5	TRBV6-6	TRBD2	.
CASSLSGAGNQPQHF	TGTGCCAGCAGTTTATCGGGGGCTGGCAATCAGCCCCAGCATTTT	TRBJ1-5	TRBV28	.	.
CASSSQIDRSSYNSPLHF	TGTGCCAGCAGCTCACAGATTGACCGGAGCTCCTATAATTCACCCCTCCACTTT	TRBJ1-6	TRBV7-2	.	.